This T cell receptor (beta chain) was observed in a study of blood T cell repertoires in COVID-19. Study-level information: There were acute and convalescent COVID-19 samples, and they came from the United States, Italy and Spain. Sources were T cells, B-cell-depleted T cells, or PBMCs; the material itself was cDNA or gDNA.

The table came from immunoSEQ multiplex PCR; TCRdb's copy has only in-frame clones and leaves some out. The data hold 250,000 to 350,000 clones, with 70% to 90% observed a single time. Germline values: CDR1 SGHTA, CDR2 FQGNSA. The CDR3 consists of 16 residues. The V segment lost 1 base and the J segment 6 bases; nucleotides outside the gene matches: 5. The material sequenced was PBMCs or T cells enriched from blood (not recorded which). J is TRBJ2-2 and V is TRBV7-2, with TRBD1 matching over 10 bases. This receptor was obtained from a woman aged 25 to 39 who had recovered from COVID-19. CDR3 protein: CASSLEGQGYPGELFF. CDR3 nucleotide sequence: TGTGCCAGCAGCTTAGAGGGACAGGGGTACCCCGGGGAGCTGTTTTTT.